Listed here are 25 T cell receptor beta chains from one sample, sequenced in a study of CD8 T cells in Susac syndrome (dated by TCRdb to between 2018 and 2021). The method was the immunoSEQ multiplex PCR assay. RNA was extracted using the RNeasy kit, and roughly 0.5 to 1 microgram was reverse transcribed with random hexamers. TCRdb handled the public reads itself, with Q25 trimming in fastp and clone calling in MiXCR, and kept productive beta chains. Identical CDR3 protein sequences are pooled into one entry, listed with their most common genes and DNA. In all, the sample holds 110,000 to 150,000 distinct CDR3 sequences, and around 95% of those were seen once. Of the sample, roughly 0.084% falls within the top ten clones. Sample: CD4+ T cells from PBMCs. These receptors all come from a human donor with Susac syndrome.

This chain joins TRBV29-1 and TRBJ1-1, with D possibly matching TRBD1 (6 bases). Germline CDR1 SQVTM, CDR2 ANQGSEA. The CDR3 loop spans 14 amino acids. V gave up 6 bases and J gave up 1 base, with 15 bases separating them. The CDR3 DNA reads TGCAGCGTAGCCCCGGGACATAAGAACACTGAAGCTTTCTTT. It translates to CSVAPGHKNTEAFF.

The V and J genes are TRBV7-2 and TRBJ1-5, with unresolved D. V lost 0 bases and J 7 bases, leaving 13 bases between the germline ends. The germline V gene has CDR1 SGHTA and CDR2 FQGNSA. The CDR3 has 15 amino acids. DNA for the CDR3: TGTGCCAGCAGCTTAGCCTGGGCTTCGGGGCAGCCCCAGCATTTT. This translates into CASSLAWASGQPQHF. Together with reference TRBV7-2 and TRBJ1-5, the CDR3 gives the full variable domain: GAGVSQSPSNKVTEKGKDVELRCDPISGHTALYWYRQSLGQGLEFLIYFQGNSAPDKSGLPSDRFSAERTGGSVSTLTIQRTQQEDSAVYLCASSLAWASGQPQHFGDGTRLSIL.

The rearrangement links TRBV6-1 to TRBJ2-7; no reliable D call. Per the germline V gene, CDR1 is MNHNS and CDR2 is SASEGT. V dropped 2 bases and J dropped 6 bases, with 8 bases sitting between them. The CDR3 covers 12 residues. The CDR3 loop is CASSEPVLEQYF. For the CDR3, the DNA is TGTGCCAGCAGTGAACCAGTTCTCGAGCAGTACTTC.

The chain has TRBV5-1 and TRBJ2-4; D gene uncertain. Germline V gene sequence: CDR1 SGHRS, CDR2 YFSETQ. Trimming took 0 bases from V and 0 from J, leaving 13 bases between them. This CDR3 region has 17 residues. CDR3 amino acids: CASSLVAQSSAKNIQYF. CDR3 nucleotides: TGCGCCAGCAGCTTGGTCGCACAGTCGTCAGCCAAAAACATTCAGTACTTC.

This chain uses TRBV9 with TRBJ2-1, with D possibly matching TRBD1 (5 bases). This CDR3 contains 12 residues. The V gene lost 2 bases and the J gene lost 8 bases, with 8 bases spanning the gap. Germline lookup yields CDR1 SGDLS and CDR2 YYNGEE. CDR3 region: CASSVLGDEQFF. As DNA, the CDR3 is TGTGCCAGCAGCGTGTTAGGGGATGAGCAGTTCTTC.

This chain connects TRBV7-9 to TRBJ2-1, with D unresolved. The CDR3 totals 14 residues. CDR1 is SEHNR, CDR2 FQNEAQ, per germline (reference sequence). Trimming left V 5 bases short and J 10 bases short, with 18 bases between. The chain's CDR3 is CASSAQLQTYEQFF. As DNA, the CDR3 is TGTGCCAGCAGCGCCCAGCTTCAGACCTACGAGCAGTTCTTC. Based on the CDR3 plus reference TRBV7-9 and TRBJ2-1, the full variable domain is DTGVSQNPRHKITKRGQNVTFRCDPISEHNRLYWYRQTLGQGPEFLTYFQNEAQLEKSRLLSDRFSAERPKGSFSTLEIQRTEQGDSAMYLCASSAQLQTYEQFFGPGTRLTVL.

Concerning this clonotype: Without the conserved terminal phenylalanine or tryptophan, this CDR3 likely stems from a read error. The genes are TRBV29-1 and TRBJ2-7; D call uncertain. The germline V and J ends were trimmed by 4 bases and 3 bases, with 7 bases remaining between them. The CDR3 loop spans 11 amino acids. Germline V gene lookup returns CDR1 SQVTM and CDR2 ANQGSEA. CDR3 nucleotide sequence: TGCAGCGTTGCCCACAACTACGAGCAGTACCTC. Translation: CSVAHNYEQYL.

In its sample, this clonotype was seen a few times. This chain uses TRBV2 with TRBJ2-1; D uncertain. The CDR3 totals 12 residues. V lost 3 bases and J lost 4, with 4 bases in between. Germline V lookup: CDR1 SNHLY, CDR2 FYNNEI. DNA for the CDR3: TGTGCCAGCAGTGACACGTACAATGAGCAGTTCTTC. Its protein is CASSDTYNEQFF.

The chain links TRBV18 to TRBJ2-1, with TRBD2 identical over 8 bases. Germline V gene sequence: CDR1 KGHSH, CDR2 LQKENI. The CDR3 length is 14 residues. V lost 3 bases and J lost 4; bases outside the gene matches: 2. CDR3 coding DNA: TGTGCCAGCTCACCGGCTAGCGGGTACAATGAGCAGTTCTTC. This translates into CASSPASGYNEQFF.

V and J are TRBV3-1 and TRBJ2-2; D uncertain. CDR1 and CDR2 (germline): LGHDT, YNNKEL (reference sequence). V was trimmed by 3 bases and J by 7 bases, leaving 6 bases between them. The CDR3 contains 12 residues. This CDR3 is CASSHTRGELFF. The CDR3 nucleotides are TGTGCCAGCAGCCACACTCGCGGGGAGCTGTTTTTT.

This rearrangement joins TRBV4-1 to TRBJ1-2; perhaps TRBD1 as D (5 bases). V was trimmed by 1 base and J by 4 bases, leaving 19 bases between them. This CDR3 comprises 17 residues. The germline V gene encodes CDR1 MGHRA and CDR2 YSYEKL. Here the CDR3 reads CASSQVIGGGPPYGYTF. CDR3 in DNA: TGCGCCAGCAGCCAAGTAATCGGTGGGGGACCTCCCTATGGCTACACCTTC.

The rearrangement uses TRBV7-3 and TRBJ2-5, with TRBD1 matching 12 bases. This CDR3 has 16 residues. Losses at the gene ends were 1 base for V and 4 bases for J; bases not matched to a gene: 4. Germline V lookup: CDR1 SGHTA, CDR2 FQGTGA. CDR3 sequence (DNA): TGTGCCAGCAGCTTAAGCCGGGACAGGGGGCTAGAGACCCAGTACTTC. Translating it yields CASSLSRDRGLETQYF.

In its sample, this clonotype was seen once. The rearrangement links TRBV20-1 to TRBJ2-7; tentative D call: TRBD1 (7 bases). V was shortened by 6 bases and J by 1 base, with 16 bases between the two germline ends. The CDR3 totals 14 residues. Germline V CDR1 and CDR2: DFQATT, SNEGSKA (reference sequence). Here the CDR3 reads CSAVAGGRSYEQYF. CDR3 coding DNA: TGCAGTGCGGTGGCAGGGGGGAGATCCTACGAGCAGTACTTC.

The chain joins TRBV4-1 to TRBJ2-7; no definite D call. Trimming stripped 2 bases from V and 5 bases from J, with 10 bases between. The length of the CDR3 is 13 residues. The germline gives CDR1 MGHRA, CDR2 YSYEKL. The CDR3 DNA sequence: TGCGCCAGCAGCCAACCCCTAGGTAACGAGCAGTACTTC. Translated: CASSQPLGNEQYF.

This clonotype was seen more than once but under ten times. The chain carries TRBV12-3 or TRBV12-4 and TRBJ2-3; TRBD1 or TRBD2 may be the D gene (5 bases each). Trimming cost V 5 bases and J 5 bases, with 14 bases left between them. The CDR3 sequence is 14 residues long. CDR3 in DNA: TGTGCCAGCAGTACCGAGGGTGGGGGAGATACGCAGTATTTT. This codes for CASSTEGGGDTQYF.

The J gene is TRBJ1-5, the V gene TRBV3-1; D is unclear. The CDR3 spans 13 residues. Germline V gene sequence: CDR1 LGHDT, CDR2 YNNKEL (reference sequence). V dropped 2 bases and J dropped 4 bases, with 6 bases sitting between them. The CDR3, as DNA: TGTGCCAGCAGCCAATTTTTGAATCAGCCCCAGCATTTT. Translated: CASSQFLNQPQHF.

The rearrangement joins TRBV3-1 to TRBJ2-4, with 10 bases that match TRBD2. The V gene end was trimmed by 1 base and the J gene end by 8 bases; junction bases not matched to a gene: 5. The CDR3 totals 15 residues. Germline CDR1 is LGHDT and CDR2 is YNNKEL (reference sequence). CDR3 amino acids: CASSQGGLAGDIQYF. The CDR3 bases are TGTGCCAGCAGCCAAGGTGGTCTAGCGGGGGACATTCAGTACTTC.

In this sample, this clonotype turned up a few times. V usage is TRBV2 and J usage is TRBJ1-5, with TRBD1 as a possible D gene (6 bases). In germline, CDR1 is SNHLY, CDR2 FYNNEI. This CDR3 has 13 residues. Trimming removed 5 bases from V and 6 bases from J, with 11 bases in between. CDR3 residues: CASSKGVGQPQHF. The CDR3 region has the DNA TGTGCCAGCAGTAAGGGGGTAGGTCAGCCCCAGCATTTT.

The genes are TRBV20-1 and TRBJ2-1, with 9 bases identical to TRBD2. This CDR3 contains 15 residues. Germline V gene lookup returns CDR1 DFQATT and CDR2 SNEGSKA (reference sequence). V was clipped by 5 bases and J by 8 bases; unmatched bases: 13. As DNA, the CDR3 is TGCAGTGCTCCCCTCCCCCTAGCGGGAAGTCATGAGCAGTTCTTC. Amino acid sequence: CSAPLPLAGSHEQFF.

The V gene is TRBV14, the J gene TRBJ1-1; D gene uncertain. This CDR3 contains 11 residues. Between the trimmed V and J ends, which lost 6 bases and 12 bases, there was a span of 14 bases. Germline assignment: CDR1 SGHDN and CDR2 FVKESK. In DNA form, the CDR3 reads TGTGCCAGCAGGGCCCTCGGGAAGTCTTTCTTT. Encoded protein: CASRALGKSFF.

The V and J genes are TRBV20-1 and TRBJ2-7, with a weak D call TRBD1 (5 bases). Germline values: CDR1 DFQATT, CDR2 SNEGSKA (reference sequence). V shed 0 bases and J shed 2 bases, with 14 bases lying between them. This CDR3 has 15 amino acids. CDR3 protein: CSAREIGHGTYEQYF. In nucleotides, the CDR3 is TGCAGTGCTAGAGAGATCGGACACGGAACCTACGAGCAGTACTTC.

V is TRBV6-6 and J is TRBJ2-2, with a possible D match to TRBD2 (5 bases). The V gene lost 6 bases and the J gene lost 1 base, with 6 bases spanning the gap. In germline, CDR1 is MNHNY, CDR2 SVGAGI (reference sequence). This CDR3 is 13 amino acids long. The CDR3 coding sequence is TGTGCCAGCAGCCGGGGGAACACCGGGGAGCTGTTTTTT. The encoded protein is CASSRGNTGELFF.

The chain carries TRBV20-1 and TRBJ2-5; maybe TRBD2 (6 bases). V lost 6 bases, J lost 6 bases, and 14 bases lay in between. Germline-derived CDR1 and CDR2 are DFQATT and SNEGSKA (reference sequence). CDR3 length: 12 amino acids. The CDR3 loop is CSADLREKTQYF. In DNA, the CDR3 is TGCAGTGCCGACCTGCGGGAAAAGACCCAGTACTTC.

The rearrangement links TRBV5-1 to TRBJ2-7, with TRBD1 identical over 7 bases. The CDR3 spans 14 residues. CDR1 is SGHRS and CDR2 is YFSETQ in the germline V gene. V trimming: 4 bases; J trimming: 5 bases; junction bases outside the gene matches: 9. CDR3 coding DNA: TGCGCCAGCAGCAGGGACAGCCGACCCCACGAGCAGTACTTC. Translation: CASSRDSRPHEQYF.

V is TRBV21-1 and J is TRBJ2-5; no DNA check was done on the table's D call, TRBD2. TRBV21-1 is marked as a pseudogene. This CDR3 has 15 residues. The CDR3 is CASSKEDLPKETQYF. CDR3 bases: TGTGCCAGCAGCAAGGAGGACCTACCCAAAGAGACCCAGTACTTC.